This T cell receptor beta chain was profiled in a study of blood T cell repertoires in COVID-19. About the research overall: Sites in the United States, Italy and Spain provided acute and convalescent COVID-19 samples. Nucleic acid was either cDNA or gDNA, and it came from T cells, B-cell-depleted T cells, or PBMCs.

Germline V gives CDR1 MDHEN, CDR2 SYDVKM. CDR3 size: 12 residues. The V end lost 6 bases, the J end lost 8 bases, and 11 bases lay between the germline ends. As processed by the authors: Estimation of nucleated cell counts relied on the amplification of reference gene primers. The data were produced by immunoSEQ multiplex PCR, yet TCRdb's version contains in-frame clones alone and is incomplete. The V and J calls and clone size are taken from that table; D and trimming were inferred from the DNA. The sample has some 93,000 clones; 82% are singletons. Input material: peripheral blood. This chain links TRBV28 with TRBJ1-5, with D possibly being TRBD1 (5 bases). The sequence was collected from a man aged 65-85 years with acute or convalescent COVID-19. The CDR3 reads CASRLRVEPQHF. The CDR3 nucleotides are TGTGCCAGCAGGCTCAGGGTTGAGCCCCAGCATTTT. The whole variable domain, remainder taken from reference TRBV28 and TRBJ1-5, is DVKVTQSSRYLVKRTGEKVFLECVQDMDHENMFWYRQDPGLGLRLIYFSYDVKMKEKGDIPEGYSVSREKKERFSLILESASTNQTSMYLCASRLRVEPQHFGDGTRLSIL.